This TCR beta chain originates from a study of blood T cells in healthy people across ages. Study-level points and caveats: Since the PBMCs were unsorted, naive and antigen-experienced cells could not be conclusively compared.

In the case of this clonotype: The target antigen is unknown.

The V and J ends lost 1 base and 6 bases, in that order; junction bases with no gene match: 13. The CDR3 has 17 residues. Germline V lookup: CDR1 SEHNR, CDR2 FQNEAQ (reference sequence). Combining a sample-barcoded 5' primer with a J-beta primer mix, a second PCR ran for roughly 7 to 11 cycles. Each sample yielded at least 3 million CDR3-containing paired-end reads. TCRdb passed the 5' RACE reads through MiXCR, listing each CDR3 protein once. The table records about 640,000 distinct CDR3 sequences, around two fifths of them present only once. Caucasian individuals from Russia who were healthy and aged roughly 6 to 95 acted as donors.

The material sequenced was blood. The chain carries TRBV7-9 and TRBJ1-2; 8 bases line up with TRBD1. The clonotype comes from an older man in good health. CDR3 region: CASSLVGFQGALDGYTF. The CDR3 DNA follows: TGTGCCAGCAGCTTAGTCGGTTTTCAGGGGGCTCTAGATGGCTACACCTTC.